This T cell receptor (beta chain) was recovered during a study of blood T cell repertoires in COVID-19. Study in general: The United States, Italy and Spain were the sources of the acute and convalescent COVID-19 samples.

Between the trimmed V and J ends, which lost 2 bases and 5 bases, there was a span of 8 bases. The CDR3 has 13 residues. CDR1 SGHDT and CDR2 YYEEEE come from the germline V gene. As handled by the study authors: Amplification with reference gene primers provided the estimates of nucleated cell counts. Assay used: immunoSEQ multiplex PCR; TCRdb lists only in-frame clones, some missing. Clonal size and the V and J genes are those of that table, whereas D and trimming came from the DNA. The sample has over 450,000 clones; roughly nine tenths are singletons. It was during active infection that Seattle patients were enrolled and then longitudinally followed.

The chain couples TRBV5-6 to TRBJ1-5; D is uncertain. The sample taken for sequencing was peripheral blood. The TCR originated in a woman aged 50 to 60 with COVID-19, enrolled during active disease. CDR3 residues: CASSLSGYQPQHF. CDR3 DNA: TGTGCCAGCAGCTTATCAGGATATCAGCCCCAGCATTTT.